This T cell receptor beta chain was found in a study of regulatory T cells in long-lasting Graves disease. The CDR3 extends over 15 amino acids. Germline values: CDR1 SGHAT, CDR2 FQNNGV. V shed 3 bases and J shed 5 bases, with 16 bases lying between them. According to the study, TCR beta libraries were built with iRepertoire HTBI primers and CDR3-region Arm-PCR. In TCRdb, the multiplex PCR reads were re-called with MiXCR into one record per CDR3 protein. The sample includes around 480,000 distinct CDR3 sequences, about 17% of them seen just once. Time point noted: newly diagnosed GD, antithyroid drugs for less than 3 months. The TCR library was made from RNA extracted from PBMCs. These same records also appear under a second study, on T cells in Graves' hyperthyroidism and ophthalmopathy. This second study says: Newly diagnosed hyperthyroidism patients aged 18 to 65 years had disease lasting under 2 months. For the diagnoses, clinical symptoms, serum thyroxine and TRAb, thyroid ultrasound and orbital computed tomography were used. Ophthalmopathy could be told apart from stable hyperthyroidism with a 13 V-J model.

The J gene is TRBJ2-5, the V gene TRBV11-2, with a tentative D call TRBD1 (6 bases). The input for sequencing was peripheral blood mononuclear cells (PBMCs), taken at new diagnosis, from a patient treated with antithyroid drugs. The receptor was isolated from a man aged 35-49 years with Graves disease. The CDR3 sequence: CASSLGTRGSETQYF. In nucleotides, the CDR3 is TGTGCCAGCAGCTTGGGTACTAGGGGGTCTGAGACCCAGTACTTC.